This T cell receptor (beta chain) was profiled in a study of T cells after yellow fever vaccination. Findings and caveats of the study: The secondary response peaked faster, at day 5 versus 15, but was weaker. Most primary-vaccination clones reappeared after the booster (less than 98% CD4, 75% to 90% CD8). From the bulk population, abundant clonotypes could contaminate and appear within FACS-sorted repertoires.

The CDR3 loop spans 16 amino acids. Trimming left V 0 bases short and J 4 bases short, with 15 bases between. CDR1 is PRHDT and CDR2 is FYEKMQ in the germline V gene (reference sequence). Template-switching 5'RACE yielded the TCR cDNA; a universal primer site and UMIs were added in the process. MiXCR, applied by TCRdb to the 5' RACE reads, yields one record per CDR3 protein. The profile shows 500,000 to 700,000 distinct CDR3 sequences, 15% to 20% of them singletons. This clonotype turned up a few times. Its cognate antigen is unknown. The V and J genes are TRBV13 and TRBJ1-1; D is possibly TRBD1 (5 bases). This specimen was PBMCs, taken 15 days after the yellow fever booster vaccination. The receptor was derived from a man aged 30 to 45 who received the YFV17D yellow fever vaccine. The CDR3 DNA is TGTGCCAGCAGCTTAGGCGGACGGTCGGGGCTCACTGAAGCTTTCTTT. Protein sequence: CASSLGGRSGLTEAFF. Using reference TRBV13 and TRBJ1-1 for the parts outside the CDR3, the full variable domain is AAGVIQSPRHLIKEKRETATLKCYPIPRHDTVYWYQQGPGQDPQFLISFYEKMQSDKGSIPDRFSAQQFSDYHSELNMSSLELGDSALYFCASSLGGRSGLTEAFFGQGTRLTVV.